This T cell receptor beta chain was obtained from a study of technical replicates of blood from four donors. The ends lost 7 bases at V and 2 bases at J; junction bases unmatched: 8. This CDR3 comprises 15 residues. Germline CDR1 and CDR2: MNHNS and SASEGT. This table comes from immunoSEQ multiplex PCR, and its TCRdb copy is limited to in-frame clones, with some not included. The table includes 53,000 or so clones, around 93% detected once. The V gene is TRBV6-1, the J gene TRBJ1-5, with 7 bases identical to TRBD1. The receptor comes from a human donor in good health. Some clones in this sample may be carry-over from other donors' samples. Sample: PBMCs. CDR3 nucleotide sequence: TGTGCCAGCACCCCGCGGGACAGTGGCAATCAGCCCCAGCATTTT. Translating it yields CASTPRDSGNQPQHF.